This TCR beta chain appears in the sequencing data of a study of blood T cell repertoires in COVID-19. Per the germline V gene, CDR1 is SNHLY and CDR2 is FYNNEI. The CDR3 has 13 amino acids. Trimming left V 3 bases short and J 3 bases short, with 9 bases between. Repertoires were generated with immunoSEQ multiplex PCR, while TCRdb's copy carries only in-frame clones and drops some. The repertoire holds some 200,000 clones, with roughly 87% as singletons. The age range of participants was 18 to 89 years, with residence in about two dozen US areas. Grouping used clinical history reported by participants in a survey and questionnaire.

V and J are TRBV2 and TRBJ2-7; maybe TRBD1 (7 bases). What was sequenced was PBMCs or T cells enriched from blood (not recorded which). This TCR was sampled from a man aged 18-30 years with acute COVID-19. The CDR3 region has the DNA TGTGCCAGCAGTGACAGGGGGGTCTACGAGCAGTACTTC. Translated: CASSDRGVYEQYF.